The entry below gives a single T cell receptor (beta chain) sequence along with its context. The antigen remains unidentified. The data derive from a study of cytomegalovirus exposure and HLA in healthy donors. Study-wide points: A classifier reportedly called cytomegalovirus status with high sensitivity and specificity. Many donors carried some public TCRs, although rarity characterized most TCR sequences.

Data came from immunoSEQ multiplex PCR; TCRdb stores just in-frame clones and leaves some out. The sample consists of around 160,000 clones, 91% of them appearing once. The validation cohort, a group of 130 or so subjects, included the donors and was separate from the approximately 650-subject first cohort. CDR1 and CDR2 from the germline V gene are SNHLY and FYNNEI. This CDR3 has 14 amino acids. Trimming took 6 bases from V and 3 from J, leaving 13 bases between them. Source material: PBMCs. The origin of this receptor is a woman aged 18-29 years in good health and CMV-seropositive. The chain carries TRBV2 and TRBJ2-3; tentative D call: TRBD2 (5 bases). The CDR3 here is CASRSAPGTDTQYF. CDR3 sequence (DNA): TGTGCCAGCAGGTCGGCCCCGGGGACAGATACGCAGTATTTT.